These 10 T cell receptor beta chains were all obtained from the same sample, sequenced in a study of T-cell memory formation after mild COVID-19. TCRdb redid the calling of the 5' RACE reads with MiXCR, one entry per CDR3 protein. The data hold 180,000 or so distinct CDR3 sequences, with more than 9% observed a single time. The sequenced material came from PBMCs or a T cell subset sorted from them (not recorded which). These receptors all stem from a man aged 18 to 30 who had mild COVID-19 (a few samples of this study predate the infection). Cell type and time point are not known.

This clonotype was recorded a few times. CDR3 region: CASRKDRDRPYEQYF. The CDR3 nucleotides are TGTGCCAGTAGGAAGGACCGGGACCGTCCCTACGAGCAGTACTTC. The chain joins TRBV19 to TRBJ2-7; tentatively, D is TRBD1 or TRBD2 (5 bases each). There are 15 residues in the CDR3. The germline CDR1 and CDR2 sequences are LNHDA and SQIVND (reference sequence). Trimming took off 6 bases at V and 2 bases at J, with 17 bases between the two ends.

V and J are TRBV2 and TRBJ2-2, with 8 positions matching TRBD1. Germline-derived CDR1 and CDR2 are SNHLY and FYNNEI. This CDR3 comprises 15 residues. Germline trimming cut 8 bases from V and 5 bases from J; bases unmatched to any gene: 10. CDR3 DNA sequence: TGTGCCAGCGCGGACAGGGTCTATTCGACCGGGGAGCTGTTTTTT. Residues: CASADRVYSTGELFF.

The chain couples TRBV5-1 to TRBJ1-3, with TRBD1 as a possible D gene (6 bases). V lost 4 bases and J 1 base, leaving 12 bases between the germline ends. The CDR3 covers 15 residues. Germline V CDR1 and CDR2: SGHRS, YFSETQ. CDR3 nucleotide sequence: TGCGCCAGCAGCACCTACACAGGGTCTGGAAACACCATATATTTT. It is translated as CASSTYTGSGNTIYF.

This clonotype occurred many times. The CDR3 sequence: CASSQDLSGALNYGYTF. CDR3 coding DNA: TGTGCCAGCAGCCAAGATCTTTCGGGGGCGCTTAACTATGGCTACACCTTC. The chain combines TRBV4-2 with TRBJ1-2, with D possibly TRBD1 on 6 matching bases. Germline V lookup: CDR1 LGHNA, CDR2 YNFKEQ. The V end was cut by 0 bases, the J end by 1 base, with 15 bases between. This CDR3 comprises 17 residues.

This clonotype was observed a few times. V is TRBV4-2 and J is TRBJ2-5; TRBD2 agrees at 10 bases. The CDR3 contains 16 residues. Germline values: CDR1 LGHNA, CDR2 YNFKEQ. Trimming removed 1 base from V and 4 bases from J; junction bases left unmatched: 6. This CDR3 is CASSQVSGGASETQYF. Here the CDR3 DNA reads TGTGCCAGCAGCCAAGTGAGCGGGGGGGCGTCAGAGACCCAGTACTTC.

This clonotype was counted only a few times. The chain is built from TRBV7-2 and TRBJ2-3; 7 bases map to TRBD2. Trimming removed 3 bases from V and 6 bases from J; junction bases left unmatched: 12. Germline V gene data show CDR1 as SGHTA and CDR2 as FQGNSA. The CDR3 has 16 residues. CDR3: CASSFGRGRRADTQYF. DNA of the CDR3: TGTGCCAGCAGCTTCGGGCGGGGGAGGAGGGCGGATACGCAGTATTTT.

This clonotype was found many times. The J gene is TRBJ2-6, the V gene TRBV6-5; D is uncertain. Trimming left V 5 bases short and J 0 bases short, with 5 bases between. CDR1 is MNHEY and CDR2 is SVGAGI in the germline V gene. CDR3 length equals 14 residues. The CDR3 DNA is TGTGCCAGCAGTAAGATCTCTGGGGCCAACGTCCTGACTTTC. The encoded protein is CASSKISGANVLTF.

The table lists this clonotype with a few counts. The gene calls are TRBV30 and TRBJ1-5; D unclear. Between the trimmed V and J ends, which lost 0 bases and 1 base, there was a span of 10 bases. Germline CDR1 reads GTSNPN; CDR2 reads SVGIG (reference sequence). This CDR3 contains 15 residues. In nucleotides, the CDR3 is TGTGCCTGGAGTGTACCCGGCAGAAGCAATCAGCCCCAGCATTTT. This encodes CAWSVPGRSNQPQHF.

The CDR3 spells CASSWGARIDGYTF. The CDR3 nucleotides are TGCGCCAGCAGCTGGGGAGCCAGGATCGATGGCTACACCTTC. The genes are TRBV5-1 and TRBJ1-2; D not resolved. This CDR3 region has 14 residues. V gave up 3 bases and J gave up 6 bases, with 15 bases separating them. Germline assignment: CDR1 SGHRS and CDR2 YFSETQ.

This clonotype occurred a few times. This rearrangement joins TRBV24-1 to TRBJ2-1, with TRBD1 matching over 7 bases. The V and J ends lost 4 bases and 4 bases, in that order; junction bases with no gene match: 6. Per the germline V gene, CDR1 is KGHDR and CDR2 is SFDVKD. CDR3 size: 15 residues. The CDR3 loop reads CATSDPGQLYNEQFF. The CDR3 DNA follows: TGTGCCACCAGTGACCCGGGACAGTTATACAATGAGCAGTTCTTC.